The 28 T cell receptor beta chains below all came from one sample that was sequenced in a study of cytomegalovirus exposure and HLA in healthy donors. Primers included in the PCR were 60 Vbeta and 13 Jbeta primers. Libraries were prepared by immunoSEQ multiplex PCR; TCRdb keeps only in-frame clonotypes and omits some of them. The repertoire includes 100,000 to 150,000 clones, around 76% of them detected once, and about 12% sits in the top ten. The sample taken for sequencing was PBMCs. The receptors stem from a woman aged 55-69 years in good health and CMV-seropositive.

CDR3 sequence reads: CASSFTGENTEAFF. The CDR3 region has the DNA TGTGCCAGCAGCTTTACAGGGGAGAACACTGAAGCTTTCTTT. This sequence joins TRBV5-6 and TRBJ1-1; TRBD1 agrees at 7 bases. J gave up 1 base and V 2 bases, and 2 bases lay outside the gene matches. CDR1 is SGHDT and CDR2 is YYEEEE in the germline V gene. This CDR3 region has 14 residues.

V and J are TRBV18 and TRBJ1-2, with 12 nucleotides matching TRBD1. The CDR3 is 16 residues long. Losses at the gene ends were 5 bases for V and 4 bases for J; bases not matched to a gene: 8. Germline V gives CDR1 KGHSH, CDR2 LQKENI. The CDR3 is CASSVSGTGGLYGYTF. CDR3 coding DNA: TGTGCCAGCTCAGTATCCGGGACAGGGGGCCTCTATGGCTACACCTTC.

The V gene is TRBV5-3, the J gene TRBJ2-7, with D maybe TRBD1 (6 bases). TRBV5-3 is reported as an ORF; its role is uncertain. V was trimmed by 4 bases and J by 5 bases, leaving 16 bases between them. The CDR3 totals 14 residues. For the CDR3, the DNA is TGTGCCAGAAGCCGTATAAAAAAGGGGGACGAGCAGTACTTC. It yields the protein CARSRIKKGDEQYF.

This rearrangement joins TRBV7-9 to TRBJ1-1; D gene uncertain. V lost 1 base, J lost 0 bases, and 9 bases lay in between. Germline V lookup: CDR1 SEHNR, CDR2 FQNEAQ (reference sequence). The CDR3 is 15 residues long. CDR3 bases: TGTGCCAGCAGCTTAGACGAGCTGATGAACACTGAAGCTTTCTTT. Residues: CASSLDELMNTEAFF.

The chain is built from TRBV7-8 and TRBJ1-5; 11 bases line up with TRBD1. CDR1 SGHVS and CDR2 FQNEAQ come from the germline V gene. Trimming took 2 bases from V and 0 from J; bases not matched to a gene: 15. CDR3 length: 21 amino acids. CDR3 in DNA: TGTGCCAGCAGCTTATGGGTAACGGGACAGGGGGGTACCTATAGCAATCAGCCCCAGCATTTT. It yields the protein CASSLWVTGQGGTYSNQPQHF.

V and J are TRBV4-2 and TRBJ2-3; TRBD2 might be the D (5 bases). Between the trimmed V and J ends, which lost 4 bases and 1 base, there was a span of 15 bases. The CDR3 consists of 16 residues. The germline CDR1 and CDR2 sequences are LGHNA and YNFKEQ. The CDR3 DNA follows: TGTGCCAGCAGCCGTCTCGTGGGAGTGGGCACAGATACGCAGTATTTT. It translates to CASSRLVGVGTDTQYF.

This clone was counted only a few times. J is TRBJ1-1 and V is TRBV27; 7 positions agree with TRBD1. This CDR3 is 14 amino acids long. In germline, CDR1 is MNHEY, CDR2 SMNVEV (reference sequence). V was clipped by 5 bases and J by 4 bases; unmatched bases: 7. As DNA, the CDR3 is TGTGCCAGCAGTACGAACAGGGGCGGCACTGAAGCTTTCTTT. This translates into CASSTNRGGTEAFF.

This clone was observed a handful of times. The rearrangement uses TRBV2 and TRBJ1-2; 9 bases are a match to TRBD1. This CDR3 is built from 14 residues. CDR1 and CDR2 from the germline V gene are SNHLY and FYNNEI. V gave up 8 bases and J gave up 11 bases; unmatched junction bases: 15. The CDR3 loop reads CASGGAGQGRGYTF. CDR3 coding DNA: TGTGCCAGCGGAGGGGCGGGACAGGGTCGAGGTTACACCTTC.

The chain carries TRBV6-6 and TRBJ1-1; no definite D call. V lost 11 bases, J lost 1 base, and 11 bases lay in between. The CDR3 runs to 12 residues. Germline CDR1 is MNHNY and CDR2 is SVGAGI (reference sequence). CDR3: CAAGGGNTEAFF. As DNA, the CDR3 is TGTGCCGCTGGAGGAGGGAACACTGAAGCTTTCTTT.

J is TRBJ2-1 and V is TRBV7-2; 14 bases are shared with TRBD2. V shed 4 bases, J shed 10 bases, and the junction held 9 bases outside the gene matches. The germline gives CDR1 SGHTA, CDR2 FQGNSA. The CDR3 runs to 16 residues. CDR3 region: CASSSRLAGGRVEQFF. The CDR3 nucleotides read TGTGCCAGCAGCTCCCGACTAGCGGGGGGGAGGGTCGAGCAGTTCTTC. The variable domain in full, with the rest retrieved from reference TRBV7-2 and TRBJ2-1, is GAGVSQSPSNKVTEKGKDVELRCDPISGHTALYWYRQSLGQGLEFLIYFQGNSAPDKSGLPSDRFSAERTGGSVSTLTIQRTQQEDSAVYLCASSSRLAGGRVEQFFGPGTRLTVL.

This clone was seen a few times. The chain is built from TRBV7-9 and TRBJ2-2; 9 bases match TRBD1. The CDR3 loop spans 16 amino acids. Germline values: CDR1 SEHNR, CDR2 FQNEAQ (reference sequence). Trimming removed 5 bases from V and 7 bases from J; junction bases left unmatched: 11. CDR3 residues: CASSPQGAEGNGELFF. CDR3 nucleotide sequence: TGTGCCAGCAGCCCACAGGGGGCTGAGGGGAACGGGGAGCTGTTTTTT.

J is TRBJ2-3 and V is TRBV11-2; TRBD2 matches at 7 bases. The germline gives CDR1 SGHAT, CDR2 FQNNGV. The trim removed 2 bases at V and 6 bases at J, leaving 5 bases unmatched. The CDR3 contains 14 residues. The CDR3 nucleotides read TGTGCCAGCAGCTTACAGCGGGACCGCGATACGCAGTATTTT. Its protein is CASSLQRDRDTQYF.

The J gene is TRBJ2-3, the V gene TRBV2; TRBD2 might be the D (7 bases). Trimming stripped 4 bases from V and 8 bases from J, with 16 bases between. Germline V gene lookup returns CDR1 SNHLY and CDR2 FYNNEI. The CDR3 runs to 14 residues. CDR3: CASSVHREGGTQYF. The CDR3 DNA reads TGTGCCAGCAGTGTACACAGGGAGGGTGGTACGCAGTATTTT.

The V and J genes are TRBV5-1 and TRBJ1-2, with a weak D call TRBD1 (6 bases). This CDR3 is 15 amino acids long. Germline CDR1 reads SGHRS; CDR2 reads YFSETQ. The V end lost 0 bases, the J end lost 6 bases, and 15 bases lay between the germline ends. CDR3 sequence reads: CASSLDGAGADGYTF. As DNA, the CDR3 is TGCGCCAGCAGCTTGGACGGCGCGGGGGCGGATGGCTACACCTTC.

CDR3 nucleotide sequence: TGTGCCAGCGGGGACAGACGGAGCTCTGGAAACACCATATATTTT. This sequence encodes CASGDRRSSGNTIYF. The rearrangement links TRBV6-1 to TRBJ1-3; TRBD1 matches 7 bases. The CDR3 has 15 residues. Germline V gene lookup returns CDR1 MNHNS and CDR2 SASEGT. Trimming at V came to 8 bases and at J to 0 bases, leaving 7 bases not matched to a gene.

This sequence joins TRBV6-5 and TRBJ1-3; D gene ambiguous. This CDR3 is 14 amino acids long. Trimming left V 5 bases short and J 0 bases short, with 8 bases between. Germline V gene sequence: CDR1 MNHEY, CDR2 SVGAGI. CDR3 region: CASSPRYSGNTIYF. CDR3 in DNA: TGTGCCAGCAGTCCCAGGTACTCTGGAAACACCATATATTTT.

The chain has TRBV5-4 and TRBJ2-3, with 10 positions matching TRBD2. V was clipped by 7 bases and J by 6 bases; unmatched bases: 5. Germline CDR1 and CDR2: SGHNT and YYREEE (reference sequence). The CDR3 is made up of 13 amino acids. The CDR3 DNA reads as TGTGCCAGCCGGACTAGCGGATTTGATACGCAGTATTTT. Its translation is CASRTSGFDTQYF.

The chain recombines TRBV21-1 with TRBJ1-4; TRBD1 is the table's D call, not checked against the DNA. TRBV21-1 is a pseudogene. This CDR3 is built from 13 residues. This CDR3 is CATTGPSNEKLFF. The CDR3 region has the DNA TGTGCCACCACAGGGCCTTCTAATGAAAAACTGTTTTTT.

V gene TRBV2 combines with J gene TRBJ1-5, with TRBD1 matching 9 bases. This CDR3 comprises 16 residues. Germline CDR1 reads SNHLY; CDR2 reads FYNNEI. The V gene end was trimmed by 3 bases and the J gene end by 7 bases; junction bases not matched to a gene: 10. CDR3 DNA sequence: TGTGCCAGCAGTGACCAATTACCGGGACAGGGACAGCCCCAGCATTTT. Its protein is CASSDQLPGQGQPQHF.

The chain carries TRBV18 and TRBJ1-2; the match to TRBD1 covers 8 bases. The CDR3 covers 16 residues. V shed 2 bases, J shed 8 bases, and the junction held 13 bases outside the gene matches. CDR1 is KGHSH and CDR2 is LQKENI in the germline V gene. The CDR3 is CASSPESGQGGVGYTF. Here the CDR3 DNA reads TGTGCCAGCTCACCAGAGTCAGGACAGGGAGGAGTCGGCTACACCTTC.

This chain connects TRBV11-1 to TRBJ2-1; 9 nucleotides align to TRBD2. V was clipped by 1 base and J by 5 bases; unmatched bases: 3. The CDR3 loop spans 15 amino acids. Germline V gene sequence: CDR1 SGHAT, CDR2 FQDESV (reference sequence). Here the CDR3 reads CASSLVAGAHNEQFF. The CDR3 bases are TGTGCCAGCAGCTTAGTAGCGGGGGCCCACAATGAGCAGTTCTTC.

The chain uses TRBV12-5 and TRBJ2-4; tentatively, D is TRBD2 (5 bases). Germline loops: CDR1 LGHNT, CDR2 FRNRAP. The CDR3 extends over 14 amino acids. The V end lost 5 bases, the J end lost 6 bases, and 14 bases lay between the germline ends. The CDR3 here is CASGPPKRRNIQYF. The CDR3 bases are TGTGCTAGTGGTCCCCCGAAGCGGAGAAACATTCAGTACTTC. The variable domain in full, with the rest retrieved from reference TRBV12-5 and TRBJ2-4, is DARVTQTPRHKVTEMGQEVTMRCQPILGHNTVFWYRQTMMQGLELLAYFRNRAPLDDSGMPKDRFSAEMPDATLATLKIQPSEPRDSAVYFCASGPPKRRNIQYFGAGTRLSVL.

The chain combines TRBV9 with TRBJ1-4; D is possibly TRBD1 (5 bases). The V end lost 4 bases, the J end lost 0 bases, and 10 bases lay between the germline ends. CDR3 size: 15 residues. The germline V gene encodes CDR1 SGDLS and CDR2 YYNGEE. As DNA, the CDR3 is TGTGCCAGCAGCCAGGGCCAGTCAACTAATGAAAAACTGTTTTTT. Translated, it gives CASSQGQSTNEKLFF.

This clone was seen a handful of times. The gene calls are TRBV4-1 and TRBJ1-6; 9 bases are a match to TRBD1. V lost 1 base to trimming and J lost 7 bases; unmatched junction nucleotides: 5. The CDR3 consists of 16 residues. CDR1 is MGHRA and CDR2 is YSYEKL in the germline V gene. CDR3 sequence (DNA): TGCGCCAGCAGCCAAGTGGCGGGACAGGGAAATTCACCCCTCCACTTT. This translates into CASSQVAGQGNSPLHF.

The CDR3 DNA reads TGCGCCAGCAGCCAAGTCGACAGGGGTGGAAACATTCAGTACTTC. Its translation is CASSQVDRGGNIQYF. V is TRBV4-3 and J is TRBJ2-4; 8 bases line up with TRBD1. This CDR3 spans 15 amino acids. J gave up 6 bases and V 1 base, and 5 bases lay outside the gene matches. CDR1 and CDR2 (germline): LGHNA, YSLEER.

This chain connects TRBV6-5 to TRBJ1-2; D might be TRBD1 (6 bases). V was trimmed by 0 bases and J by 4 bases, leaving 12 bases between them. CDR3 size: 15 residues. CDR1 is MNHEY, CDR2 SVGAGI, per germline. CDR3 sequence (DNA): TGTGCCAGCAGTTACTCACAGGGAAGTCGCTATGGCTACACCTTC. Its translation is CASSYSQGSRYGYTF.

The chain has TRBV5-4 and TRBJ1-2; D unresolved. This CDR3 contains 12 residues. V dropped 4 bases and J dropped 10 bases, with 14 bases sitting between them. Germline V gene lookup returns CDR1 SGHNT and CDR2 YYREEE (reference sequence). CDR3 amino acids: CASSPQFGDYTF. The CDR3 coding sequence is TGTGCCAGCAGCCCGCAGTTCGGGGACTACACCTTC.

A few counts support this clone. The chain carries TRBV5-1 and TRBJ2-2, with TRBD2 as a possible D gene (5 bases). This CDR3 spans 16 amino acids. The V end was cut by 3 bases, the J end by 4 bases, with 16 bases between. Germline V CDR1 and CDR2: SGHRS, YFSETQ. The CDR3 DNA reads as TGCGCCAGCAGCTCGAGCGGAGCTGCGGGCACCGGGGAGCTGTTTTTT. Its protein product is CASSSSGAAGTGELFF.